The rows below give T cell receptor beta chains drawn from one sample of a study of blood T cells in healthy people across ages. TCRdb itself ran the 5' RACE reads through MiXCR, one entry per CDR3 protein. The sample comprises about 640,000 distinct CDR3 sequences, approximately 50% of which are singletons, and roughly 34% rests with the top ten. Sequencing was performed on blood. Source of these receptors: a man between 60 and 75 years old in good health. Each CDR3 is given with its conserved first and last residue. D genes are given only for firm matches. Not all rows give a size; the values are once, few, many and, for expanded clones, a class.

v_gene,d_gene,j_gene,abundance,CDR3nt,CDR3aa
TRBV7-2,NA,TRBJ2-1,few,TGTGCCAGCAGCTTAGGGAGGCGGGCTATCCTCTACAATGAGCAGTTCTTC,CASSLGRRAILYNEQFF
TRBV5-1,NA,TRBJ2-5,NA,TGCGCCAGCCGCTTGGATTTGGAGACCCAGTACTTC,CASRLDLETQYF
TRBV20-1,NA,TRBJ2-1,NA,TGCAGTGCTCCGTCGGCCGGATACAATGAGCAGTTCTTC,CSAPSAGYNEQFF
TRBV5-1,TRBD1,TRBJ1-4,NA,TGCGCCAGCAGCTTCGGGACAGGGTCTGAAAAACTGTTTTTT,CASSFGTGSEKLFF
TRBV25-1,NA,TRBJ2-5,few,TGTGCCAGCAGTGAATGGTGGGAAGAGAACCAGTACTTC,CASSEWWEENQYF
TRBV4-1,NA,TRBJ2-2,NA,TGCGCCAGCAGCGAAGAAGGTCGGGTGGCAGGCGACACCGGGGAGCTGTTTTTT,CASSEEGRVAGDTGELFF
TRBV5-1,NA,TRBJ1-2,NA,TGCGCCAGCAGCTTGGGCGTCAGCCTTCCCGGCTACACCTTC,CASSLGVSLPGYTF
TRBV6-6,TRBD1,TRBJ2-7,NA,TGTGCCAGCAGTTACTCACAGGGGGCGCGAGGAAACGAGCAGTACTTC,CASSYSQGARGNEQYF
TRBV12-3/TRBV12-4,TRBD1,TRBJ2-5,few,TGTGCCAGCAGTTTAGGTCTCGGACAGGGTCAAGAGACCCAGTACTTC,CASSLGLGQGQETQYF
TRBV3-1,TRBD1,TRBJ2-7,once,TGTGCCAGCAGCCAAGGTCCGACAGGGGACGAGCAGTACTTC,CASSQGPTGDEQYF
TRBV13,TRBD1,TRBJ1-2,NA,TGTGCCAGCAGCACACGGGGGACAGGGGGGAACACCTTC,CASSTRGTGGNTF
TRBV20-1,TRBD2,TRBJ2-7,few,TGCAGTGCCACCCGGGGGGGAGCCTACGAGCAGTACTTC,CSATRGGAYEQYF
TRBV5-1,NA,TRBJ2-1,NA,TGCGCCAGCAGCTTGGGCTCTAGGGGCGGAGACAATGAGCAGTTCTTC,CASSLGSRGGDNEQFF
TRBV29-1,NA,TRBJ1-5,NA,TGCAGCGTTAGAGGGGGTTTCAATCAGCCCCAGCATTTT,CSVRGGFNQPQHF
TRBV2,TRBD1,TRBJ2-1,NA,TGTGCCAGCAGTCGACTAGGGACAGGGGGCGCGGATGAGCAGTTCTTC,CASSRLGTGGADEQFF
TRBV5-5,NA,TRBJ1-1,NA,TGTGCCAGCAGCTTGAGCCCGGCGGACGTTGAAGCTTTCTTT,CASSLSPADVEAFF
TRBV7-2,NA,TRBJ1-1,NA,TGTGCCAGCAGCTTAGCTCTCCAGAACACTGAAGCTTTCTTT,CASSLALQNTEAFF
TRBV25-1,NA,TRBJ1-1,NA,TGTGCCAGTACGGGGGAGGGCACTGAAGCTTTCTTT,CASTGEGTEAFF
TRBV7-9,NA,TRBJ2-2,NA,TGTGCCAGCCAACGCACCACCGGGGAGCTGTTTTTT,CASQRTTGELFF
TRBV29-1,TRBD1,TRBJ2-1,NA,TGCAGCGTTGAAGACAGGGGGTCTTCAAATGAGCAGTTCTTC,CSVEDRGSSNEQFF
TRBV5-1,NA,TRBJ2-3,NA,TGCGCCAGCAGCCCCGAGGGTCAGGGGCTACGCACAGATACGCAGTATTTT,CASSPEGQGLRTDTQYF
TRBV15,NA,TRBJ2-5,NA,TGTGCCACCAGCAGAGATGTCATCCAAGAGACCCAGTACTTC,CATSRDVIQETQYF
TRBV7-9,NA,TRBJ2-1,few,TGTGCCAGCAGCATAGTAGAGCAGTTCTTC,CASSIVEQFF
TRBV3-1,NA,TRBJ1-1,NA,TGTGCCAGCAGCCGTCCACCGAACACTGAAGCTTTCTTT,CASSRPPNTEAFF
TRBV11-2,NA,TRBJ2-1,few,TGTGCCAGCAGCTTAAGGGGGACCAGCTCCTACAATGAGCAGTTCTTC,CASSLRGTSSYNEQFF
TRBV29-1,TRBD2,TRBJ2-1,NA,TGCAGCGACCGGAGACGACTAGCGGGGATCGATGAGCAGTTCTTC,CSDRRRLAGIDEQFF
TRBV9,NA,TRBJ2-4,NA,TGTGCCAGCAGCCGGGGTTTTGTAGACATTCAGTACTTC,CASSRGFVDIQYF
TRBV3-1,NA,TRBJ2-7,NA,TGTGCCAGCAGCCAAATAGATGAAGGGGGTCGGGCGTACTTC,CASSQIDEGGRAYF
TRBV29-1,TRBD2,TRBJ2-7,NA,TGCAGCGTTGGAGGACTAGCGGGAGTATTCTCCTGCGAGCAGTACTTC,CSVGGLAGVFSCEQYF